The 26 T cell receptor beta chains listed next were all sequenced from one sample in a study of blood T cell repertoires in COVID-19. Libraries were prepared by immunoSEQ multiplex PCR; TCRdb keeps only in-frame clonotypes and omits some of them. Seen here are 78,000 or so clones, about 83% observed once, and the top ten hold 9%. Sequences were obtained from peripheral blood. The origin of the receptors is a human donor in a cohort sampled during active COVID-19.

The rearrangement links TRBV19 to TRBJ1-2; D remains unclear. The CDR3 sequence is 14 residues long. V was trimmed by 3 bases and J by 7 bases, leaving 15 bases between them. Germline assignment: CDR1 LNHDA and CDR2 SQIVND (reference sequence). The CDR3 loop reads CASSMAASVAGYTF. The CDR3 nucleotides read TGTGCCAGTAGTATGGCGGCCAGCGTAGCTGGCTACACCTTC.

The CDR3 sequence: CASSQDRGTYGYTF. CDR3 nucleotides: TGTGCCAGCAGCCAAGACAGGGGGACATATGGCTACACCTTC. The chain couples TRBV6-5 to TRBJ1-2; TRBD1 aligns across 9 bases. The CDR3 has 14 residues. V shed 6 bases, J shed 5 bases, and the junction held 7 bases outside the gene matches. CDR1 and CDR2 from the germline V gene are MNHEY and SVGAGI.

This chain links TRBV7-3 with TRBJ2-2; D possibly corresponds to TRBD2 (5 bases). CDR1 is SGHTA, CDR2 FQGTGA, per germline. V was cut by 5 bases and J by 4 bases, with 11 bases left in between. CDR3 length: 14 residues. The CDR3 nucleotides read TGTGCCAGCAGCCCACTAGGTGGCACCGGGGAGCTGTTTTTT. Its protein is CASSPLGGTGELFF.

The chain joins TRBV29-1 to TRBJ1-2, with TRBD1 matching 8 bases. Germline lookup yields CDR1 SQVTM and CDR2 ANQGSEA. The length of the CDR3 is 14 residues. Unmatched junction bases numbered 5, after V lost 1 base and J lost 4 bases. DNA of the CDR3: TGCAGCGTTGAAGCCCGACAGGGGACCTATGGCTACACCTTC. Translated: CSVEARQGTYGYTF.

This clone was seen a single time. The chain recombines TRBV5-5 with TRBJ2-7; 8 bases match TRBD2. With V trimmed by 5 bases and J by 0 bases, 10 bases remained unmatched. The CDR3 spans 16 residues. From germline, CDR1 is SGHKS and CDR2 YYEKEE (reference sequence). The CDR3 loop reads CASRREVAGSSYEQYF. CDR3 DNA sequence: TGTGCCAGCAGGCGGGAGGTCGCCGGTAGCTCCTACGAGCAGTACTTC.

This clone has just a few counts. The chain joins TRBV11-3 to TRBJ2-7; D is unresolved. The ends were cut back, 5 bases at V and 2 bases at J, with 10 bases in the middle. This CDR3 has 13 residues. Germline assignment: CDR1 SGHNT and CDR2 YENEEA. The CDR3 DNA is TGTGCCAGCAGCGCAACTCTCGCCTACGAGCAGTACTTC. It yields the protein CASSATLAYEQYF.

The chain carries TRBV2 and TRBJ2-2, with TRBD1 matching over 7 bases. Trimming removed 8 bases from V and 1 base from J; junction bases left unmatched: 7. The CDR3 has 15 amino acids. The germline CDR1 and CDR2 sequences are SNHLY and FYNNEI. The CDR3 bases are TGTGCCAGCGTTTCGGACAGGTGGAACACCGGGGAGCTGTTTTTT. Its translation is CASVSDRWNTGELFF.

The chain combines TRBV2 with TRBJ2-4, with 10 bases identical to TRBD2. There are 15 residues in the CDR3. Trimming took 4 bases from V and 8 from J; bases not matched to a gene: 8. Germline V gene lookup returns CDR1 SNHLY and CDR2 FYNNEI. CDR3 sequence (DNA): TGTGCCAGCAGTGGTCCCCTAGCGGGGGCGGACATTCAGTACTTC. It translates to CASSGPLAGADIQYF.

In this sample, this clone turned up once. The chain links TRBV11-1 to TRBJ1-1; a possible D gene is TRBD1 (6 bases). CDR3 length: 16 residues. Trimming pared 3 bases from V and 0 bases from J, leaving 14 bases between. Germline V CDR1 and CDR2: SGHAT, FQDESV (reference sequence). CDR3 sequence: CASSFDRIYMNTEAFF. The CDR3 DNA reads TGTGCCAGCAGCTTCGACAGGATTTACATGAACACTGAAGCTTTCTTT.

The chain couples TRBV18 to TRBJ1-2; D not resolved. This CDR3 comprises 15 residues. Germline-derived CDR1 and CDR2 are KGHSH and LQKENI. Trimming took off 0 bases at V and 4 bases at J, with 12 bases between the two ends. The CDR3 nucleotides read TGTGCCAGCTCACCACCGTCAGCGAGCTTCTATGGCTACACCTTC. This sequence encodes CASSPPSASFYGYTF.

The chain carries TRBV7-8 and TRBJ1-3; D possibly corresponds to TRBD1 (6 bases). Per the germline V gene, CDR1 is SGHVS and CDR2 is FQNEAQ. This CDR3 contains 16 residues. Between the trimmed V and J ends, which lost 5 bases and 0 bases, there was a span of 14 bases. Here the CDR3 reads CASSPGQPNSGNTIYF. The CDR3 coding sequence is TGTGCCAGCAGCCCCGGACAGCCGAACTCTGGAAACACCATATATTTT.

This chain links TRBV19 with TRBJ1-1; TRBD1 might be the D (6 bases). CDR1 and CDR2 (germline): LNHDA, SQIVND (reference sequence). This CDR3 spans 14 amino acids. Trimming removed 5 bases at V and 1 base at J, with 11 bases between. CDR3 region: CASSPRTENTEAFF. CDR3 nucleotide sequence: TGTGCCAGTAGTCCCCGGACAGAGAACACTGAAGCTTTCTTT.

The chain couples TRBV7-6 to TRBJ2-3; no clear D. This CDR3 comprises 11 residues. Germline lookup yields CDR1 SGHVS and CDR2 FNYEAQ. V lost 1 base and J 13 bases, leaving 9 bases between the germline ends. The CDR3 nucleotides read TGTGCCAGCAGCTTAGACCTTTCGGAGTATTTT. It yields the protein CASSLDLSEYF.

The V and J genes are TRBV21-1 and TRBJ1-5. TRBV21-1 is a known pseudogene. The CDR3 contains 11 residues. The CDR3 DNA follows: TGTGCCAGCAGCATCGATCAGCCCCAGCATTTT. Protein product: CASSIDQPQHF.

This rearrangement joins TRBV4-1 to TRBJ2-1, with D possibly TRBD2 on 6 matching bases. The CDR3 runs to 16 residues. The germline V and J ends were trimmed by 2 bases and 1 base, with 12 bases remaining between them. Germline lookup yields CDR1 MGHRA and CDR2 YSYEKL. CDR3 in amino acids: CASSQLHAGSYNEQFF. The CDR3 DNA is TGCGCCAGCAGCCAACTTCATGCGGGATCCTACAATGAGCAGTTCTTC.

This chain joins TRBV30 and TRBJ1-4; no reliable D call. Germline V CDR1 and CDR2: GTSNPN, SVGIG (reference sequence). V was cut by 1 base and J by 5 bases, with 11 bases left in between. The CDR3 runs to 14 residues. The CDR3 here is CAWSATDSNEKLFF. CDR3 nucleotides: TGTGCCTGGAGTGCCACAGATTCCAATGAAAAACTGTTTTTT.

The chain is built from TRBV2 and TRBJ1-4; 12 bases are a match to TRBD1. V was pared by 5 bases and J by 7 bases, with 5 bases of the junction left unmatched. The CDR3 runs to 15 residues. Germline CDR1 SNHLY, CDR2 FYNNEI. CDR3 loop: CASSPGQGAGEKLFF. CDR3 sequence (DNA): TGTGCCAGCAGTCCGGGACAGGGGGCAGGTGAAAAACTGTTTTTT.

The rearrangement uses TRBV5-1 and TRBJ2-5, with 11 nucleotides matching TRBD2. The germline CDR1 and CDR2 sequences are SGHRS and YFSETQ. The CDR3 is 16 amino acids. The ends lost 0 bases at V and 6 bases at J; junction bases unmatched: 7. CDR3 loop: CASSLGLAGSGKTQYF. CDR3 DNA sequence: TGCGCCAGCAGCTTGGGACTAGCGGGGTCAGGCAAGACCCAGTACTTC.

The chain links TRBV5-8 to TRBJ2-7; D is possibly TRBD1 (8 bases). Trimming pared 5 bases from V and 0 bases from J, leaving 15 bases between. Germline V gene sequence: CDR1 SGHTS, CDR2 YDEGEE. The CDR3 covers 15 residues. The CDR3 DNA reads as TGTGCCAGCAGTCCAACAGGGGGGGTCTCCTACGAGCAGTACTTC. Residues: CASSPTGGVSYEQYF.

With respect to this clone: Other DNA sequences within the sample encode an identical CDR3. The chain joins TRBV19 to TRBJ1-1, with D perhaps TRBD1 (5 bases). Trimming removed 5 bases from V and 0 bases from J, with 10 bases in between. Germline CDR1 and CDR2: LNHDA and SQIVND (reference sequence). The CDR3 has 14 residues. Written as DNA, the CDR3 is TGTGCCAGTAGTCCCCAGGGTCTGAACACTGAAGCTTTCTTT. This sequence encodes CASSPQGLNTEAFF.

The rearrangement links TRBV14 to TRBJ2-5; D ambiguous. Germline V CDR1 and CDR2: SGHDN, FVKESK. CDR3 length equals 14 residues. Trimming cost V 0 bases and J 7 bases, with 12 bases left between them. CDR3 DNA: TGTGCCAGCAGCCAAGAACGAAGGTCGGGGACCCAGTACTTC. As protein: CASSQERRSGTQYF.

The chain carries TRBV19 and TRBJ1-5; D ambiguous. V was cut by 5 bases and J by 2 bases, with 16 bases left in between. The length of the CDR3 is 16 residues. The V gene's germline CDR1 is LNHDA and CDR2 SQIVND (reference sequence). Here the CDR3 reads CASSPAGESGNQPQHF. In DNA form, the CDR3 reads TGTGCCAGTAGTCCCGCGGGTGAGTCTGGCAATCAGCCCCAGCATTTT.

J is TRBJ1-2 and V is TRBV19; 12 nucleotides agree with TRBD1. Trimming took 5 bases from V and 8 from J; bases not matched to a gene: 6. Germline V lookup: CDR1 LNHDA, CDR2 SQIVND (reference sequence). The CDR3 has 14 amino acids. CDR3 DNA: TGTGCCAGTAGTCACGGGACAGGGGGCGGCGGCTACACCTTC. This codes for CASSHGTGGGGYTF.

This clone came up a few times. This chain joins TRBV19 and TRBJ2-1, with TRBD1 matching over 9 bases. Germline CDR1 is LNHDA and CDR2 is SQIVND (reference sequence). V was pared by 3 bases and J by 8 bases, with 8 bases of the junction left unmatched. The CDR3 has 15 amino acids. CDR3 nucleotides: TGTGCCAGTAGTATTAACAGGGGGCGGATCGATGAGCAGTTCTTC. Translating it yields CASSINRGRIDEQFF.

The chain joins TRBV6-5 to TRBJ1-1; D ambiguous. The CDR3 has 13 amino acids. Germline CDR1 reads MNHEY; CDR2 reads SVGAGI. V dropped 4 bases and J dropped 4 bases, with 10 bases sitting between them. The CDR3 coding sequence is TGTGCCAGCAGTTTAGACATTTCCACTGAAGCTTTCTTT. Residues: CASSLDISTEAFF.

The J gene is TRBJ1-2, the V gene TRBV29-1, with D unresolved. V was shortened by 5 bases and J by 1 base, with 8 bases between the two germline ends. Looked up from germline, CDR1 is SQVTM and CDR2 is ANQGSEA. The length of the CDR3 is 12 residues. This CDR3 is CSVRNSNYGYTF. The CDR3, as DNA: TGCAGCGTTAGAAACAGTAACTATGGCTACACCTTC.